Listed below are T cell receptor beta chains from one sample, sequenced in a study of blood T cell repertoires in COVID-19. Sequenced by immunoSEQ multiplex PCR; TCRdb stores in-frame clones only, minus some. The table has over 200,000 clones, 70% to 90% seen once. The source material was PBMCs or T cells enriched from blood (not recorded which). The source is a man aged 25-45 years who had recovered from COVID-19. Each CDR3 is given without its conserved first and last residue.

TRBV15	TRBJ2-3	ATSRGNYITDTQY
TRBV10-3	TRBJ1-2	AISEGDYGYT
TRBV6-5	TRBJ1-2	ASSPSSTIYGYT
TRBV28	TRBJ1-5	ASLDRRYQPQH
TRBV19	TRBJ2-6	ASSTDRGLLSGANVLT
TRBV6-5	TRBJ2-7	ASSYQPGSNEQY
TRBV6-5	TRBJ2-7	ASSYSRGSEQY
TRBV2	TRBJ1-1	ASSVRGPLRAEAF
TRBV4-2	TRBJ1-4	ASLGQGDEKLF
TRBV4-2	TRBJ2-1	ASSQGDRIGGHEQF
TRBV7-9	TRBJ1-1	ASSPRTVTEAF
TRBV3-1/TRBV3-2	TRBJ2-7	ASRQDPSSGEQY
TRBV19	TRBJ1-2	ATRSGIFYGYT
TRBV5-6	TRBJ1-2	ASSLGSSVAGYT
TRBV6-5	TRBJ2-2	ASSPLNSWELF
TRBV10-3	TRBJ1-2	AISEGGGPNYGYT
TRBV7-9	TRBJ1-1	ASKEQGGGQGVNTEAF
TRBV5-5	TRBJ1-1	ASSRGTGFTEAF
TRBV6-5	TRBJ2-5	ASSGLAGGEETQY
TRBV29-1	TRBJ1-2	SVWTGEKNYT
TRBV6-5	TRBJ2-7	ASSFLANFYEQY
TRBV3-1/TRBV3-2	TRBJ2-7	ASSQGLAGDYEQY
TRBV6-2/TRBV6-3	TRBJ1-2	ASSSWTGENYGYT
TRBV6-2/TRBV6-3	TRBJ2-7	ASSYAGGSAYEQY
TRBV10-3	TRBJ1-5	AIRSEGGNQPQH
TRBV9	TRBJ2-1	ASSATGNNEQF
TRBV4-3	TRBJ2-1	ASSPGTSGYNEQF
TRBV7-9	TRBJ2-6	ASSIPGQASSGANVLT
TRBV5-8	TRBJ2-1	ASSLNTGSSSYNEQF
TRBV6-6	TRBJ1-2	ASSYRGRYGYT
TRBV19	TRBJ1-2	ASSNADREGYT